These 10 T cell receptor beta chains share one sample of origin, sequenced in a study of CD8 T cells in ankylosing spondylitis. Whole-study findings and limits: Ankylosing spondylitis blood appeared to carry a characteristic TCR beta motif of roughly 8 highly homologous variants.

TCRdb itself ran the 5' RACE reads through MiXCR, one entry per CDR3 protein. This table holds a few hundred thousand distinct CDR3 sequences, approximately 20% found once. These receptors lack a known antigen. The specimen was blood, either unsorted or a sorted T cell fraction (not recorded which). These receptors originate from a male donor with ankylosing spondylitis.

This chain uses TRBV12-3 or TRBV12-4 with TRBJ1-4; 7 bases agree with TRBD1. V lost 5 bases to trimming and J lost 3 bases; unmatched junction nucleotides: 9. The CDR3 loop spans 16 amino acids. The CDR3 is CASSPSTGRANEKLFF. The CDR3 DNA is TGTGCCAGCAGTCCCTCGACAGGGCGGGCTAATGAAAAACTGTTTTTT.

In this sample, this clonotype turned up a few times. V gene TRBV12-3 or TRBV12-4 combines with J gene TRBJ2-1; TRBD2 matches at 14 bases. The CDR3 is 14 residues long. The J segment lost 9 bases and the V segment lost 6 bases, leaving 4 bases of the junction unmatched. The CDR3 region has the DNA TGTGCCAGCAGGGGACTAGCGGGAGTCGGTGAGCAGTTCTTC. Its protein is CASRGLAGVGEQFF.

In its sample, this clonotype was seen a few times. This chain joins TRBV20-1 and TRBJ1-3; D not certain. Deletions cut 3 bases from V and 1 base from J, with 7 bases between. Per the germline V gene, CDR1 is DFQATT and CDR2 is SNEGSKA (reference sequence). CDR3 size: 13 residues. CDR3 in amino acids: CSASGHSGNTIYF. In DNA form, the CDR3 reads TGCAGTGCTAGCGGGCATTCTGGAAACACCATATATTTT.

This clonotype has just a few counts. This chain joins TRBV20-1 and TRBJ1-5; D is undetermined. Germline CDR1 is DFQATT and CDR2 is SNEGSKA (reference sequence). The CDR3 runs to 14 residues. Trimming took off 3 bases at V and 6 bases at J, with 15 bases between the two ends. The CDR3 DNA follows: TGCAGTGCTAGCGCCTCGGTGGAATCTCAGCCCCAGCATTTT. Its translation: CSASASVESQPQHF.

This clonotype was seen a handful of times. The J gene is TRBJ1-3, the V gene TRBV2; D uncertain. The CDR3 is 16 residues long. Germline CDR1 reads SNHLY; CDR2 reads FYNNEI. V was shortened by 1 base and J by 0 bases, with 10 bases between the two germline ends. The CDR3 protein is CASSEELRYSGNTIYF. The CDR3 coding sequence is TGTGCCAGCAGTGAAGAGCTCAGATACTCTGGAAACACCATATATTTT.

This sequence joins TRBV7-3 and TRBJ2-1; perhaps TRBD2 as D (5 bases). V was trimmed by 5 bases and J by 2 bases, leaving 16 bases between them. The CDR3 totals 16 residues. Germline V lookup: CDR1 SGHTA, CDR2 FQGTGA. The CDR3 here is CASSIDSGIPYNEQFF. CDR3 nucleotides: TGTGCCAGCAGCATCGATTCCGGGATCCCCTACAATGAGCAGTTCTTC.

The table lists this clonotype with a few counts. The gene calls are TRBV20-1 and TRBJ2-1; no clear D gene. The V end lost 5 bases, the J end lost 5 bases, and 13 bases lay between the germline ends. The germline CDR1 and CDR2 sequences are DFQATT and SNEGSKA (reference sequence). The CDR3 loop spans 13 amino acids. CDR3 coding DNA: TGCAGTGCTCCCACGGACCTTCACAATGAGCAGTTCTTC. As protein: CSAPTDLHNEQFF.

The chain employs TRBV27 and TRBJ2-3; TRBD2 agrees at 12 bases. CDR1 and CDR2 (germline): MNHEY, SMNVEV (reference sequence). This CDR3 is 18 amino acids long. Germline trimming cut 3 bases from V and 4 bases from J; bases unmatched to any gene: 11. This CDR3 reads CASSFWGLAGGRADTQYF. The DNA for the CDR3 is TGTGCCAGCAGTTTTTGGGGACTAGCGGGCGGACGTGCAGATACGCAGTATTTT.

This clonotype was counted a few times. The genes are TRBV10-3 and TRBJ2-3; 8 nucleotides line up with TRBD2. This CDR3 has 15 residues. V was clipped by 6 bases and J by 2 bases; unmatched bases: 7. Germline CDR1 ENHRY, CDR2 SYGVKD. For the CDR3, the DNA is TGTGCCATCAGGAGAGCGGGAGCGTCCACAGATACGCAGTATTTT. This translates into CAIRRAGASTDTQYF.

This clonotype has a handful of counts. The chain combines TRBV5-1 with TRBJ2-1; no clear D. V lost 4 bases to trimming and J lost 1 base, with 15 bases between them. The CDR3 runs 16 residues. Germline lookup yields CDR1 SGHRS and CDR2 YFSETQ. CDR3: CASSVGSSLSYNEQFF. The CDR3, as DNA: TGCGCCAGCAGCGTGGGGTCCTCTCTATCCTACAATGAGCAGTTCTTC.